What follows are 2 T cell receptor beta chains derived from one specimen sequenced in a study of blood T cell repertoires in COVID-19. Repertoires were generated with immunoSEQ multiplex PCR, while TCRdb's copy carries only in-frame clones and drops some. Counted here are about 58,000 clones, around nine tenths occurring once; the ten biggest clones make up 14%. Input material: peripheral blood. Every receptor here comes from a woman aged 60-75 years with active COVID-19.

The chain combines TRBV6-5 with TRBJ1-4, with TRBD1 as a possible D gene (6 bases). The CDR3 consists of 13 residues. V lost 7 bases and J 8 bases, leaving 14 bases between the germline ends. Germline CDR1 reads MNHEY; CDR2 reads SVGAGI. The CDR3 sequence is CASTGGSGEKLFF. In DNA form, the CDR3 reads TGTGCCAGCACGGGGGGCTCGGGGGAAAAACTGTTTTTT.

This clone was counted once. V is TRBV9 and J is TRBJ1-1; D is uncertain. Per the germline V gene, CDR1 is SGDLS and CDR2 is YYNGEE. Trimming took 0 bases from V and 5 from J, leaving 14 bases between them. This CDR3 region has 15 residues. The CDR3 nucleotides are TGTGCCAGCAGCGTAGCCTTTACTAGAGAGACTGAAGCTTTCTTT. Its protein is CASSVAFTRETEAFF. The variable domain in full, completed from reference TRBV9 and TRBJ1-1, reads DSGVTQTPKHLITATGQRVTLRCSPRSGDLSVYWYQQSLDQGLQFLIQYYNGEERAKGNILERFSAQQFPDLHSELNLSSLELGDSALYFCASSVAFTRETEAFFGQGTRLTVV.